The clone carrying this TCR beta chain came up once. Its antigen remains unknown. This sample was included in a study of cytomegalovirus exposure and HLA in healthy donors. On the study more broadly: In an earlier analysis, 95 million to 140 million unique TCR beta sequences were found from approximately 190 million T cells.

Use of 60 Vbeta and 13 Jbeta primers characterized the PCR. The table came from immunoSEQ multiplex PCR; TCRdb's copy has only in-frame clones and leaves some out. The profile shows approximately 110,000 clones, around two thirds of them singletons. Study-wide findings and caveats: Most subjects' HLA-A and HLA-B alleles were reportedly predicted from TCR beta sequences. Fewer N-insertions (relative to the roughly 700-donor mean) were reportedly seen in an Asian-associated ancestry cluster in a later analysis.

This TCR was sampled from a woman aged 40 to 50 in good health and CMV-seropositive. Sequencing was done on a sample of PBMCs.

Written as DNA, the CDR3 is TGTGCCAGCATACCTTCTAGCGGGGGCTCCTACGAGCAGTACTTC. As protein: CASIPSSGGSYEQYF. The chain carries TRBV6-5 and TRBJ2-7; 10 positions match TRBD2. This CDR3 is built from 15 residues. Germline V CDR1 and CDR2: MNHEY, SVGAGI. The J segment lost 0 bases and the V segment lost 7 bases, leaving 6 bases of the junction unmatched.